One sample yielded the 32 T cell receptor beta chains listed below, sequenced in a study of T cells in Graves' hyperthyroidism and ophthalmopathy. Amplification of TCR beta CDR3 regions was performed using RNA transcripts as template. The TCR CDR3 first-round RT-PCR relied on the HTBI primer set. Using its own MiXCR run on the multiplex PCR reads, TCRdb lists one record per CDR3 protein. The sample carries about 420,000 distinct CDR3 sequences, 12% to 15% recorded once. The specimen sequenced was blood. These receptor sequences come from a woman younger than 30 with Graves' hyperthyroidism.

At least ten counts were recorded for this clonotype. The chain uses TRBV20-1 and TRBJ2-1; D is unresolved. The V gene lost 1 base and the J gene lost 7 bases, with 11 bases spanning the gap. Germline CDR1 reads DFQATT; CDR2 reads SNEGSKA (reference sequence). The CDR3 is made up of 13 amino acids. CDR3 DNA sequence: TGCAGTGCTAGAGCCCCACATTCGAATGAGCAGTTCTTC. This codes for CSARAPHSNEQFF.

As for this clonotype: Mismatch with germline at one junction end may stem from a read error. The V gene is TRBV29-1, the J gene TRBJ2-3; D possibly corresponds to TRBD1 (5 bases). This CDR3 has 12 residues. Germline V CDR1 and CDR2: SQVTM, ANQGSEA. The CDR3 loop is CSVEAFTGTQYF. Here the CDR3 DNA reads TGCAGCGTTGAGGCGTTCACAGGTACGCAGTATTTT.

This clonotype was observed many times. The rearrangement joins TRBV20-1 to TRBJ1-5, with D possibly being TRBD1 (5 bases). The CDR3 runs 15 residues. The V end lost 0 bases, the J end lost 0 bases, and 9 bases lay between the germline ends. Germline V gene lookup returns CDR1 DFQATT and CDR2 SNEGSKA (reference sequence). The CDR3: CSARDGTDSNQPQHF. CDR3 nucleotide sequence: TGCAGTGCTAGAGATGGGACGGATAGCAATCAGCCCCAGCATTTT.

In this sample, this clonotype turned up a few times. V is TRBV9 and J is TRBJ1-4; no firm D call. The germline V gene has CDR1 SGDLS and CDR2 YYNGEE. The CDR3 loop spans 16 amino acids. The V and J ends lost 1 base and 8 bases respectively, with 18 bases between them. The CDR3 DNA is TGTGCCAGCAGCGTATCCTCAGGCGATCAGTGGGAAAAACTGTTTTTT. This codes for CASSVSSGDQWEKLFF.

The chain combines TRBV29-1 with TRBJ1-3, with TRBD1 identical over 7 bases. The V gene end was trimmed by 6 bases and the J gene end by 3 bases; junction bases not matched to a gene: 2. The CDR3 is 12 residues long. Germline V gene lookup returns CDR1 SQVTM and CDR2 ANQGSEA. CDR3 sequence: CSVGDSGNTIYF. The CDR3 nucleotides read TGCAGCGTGGGGGACAGTGGAAACACCATATATTTT.

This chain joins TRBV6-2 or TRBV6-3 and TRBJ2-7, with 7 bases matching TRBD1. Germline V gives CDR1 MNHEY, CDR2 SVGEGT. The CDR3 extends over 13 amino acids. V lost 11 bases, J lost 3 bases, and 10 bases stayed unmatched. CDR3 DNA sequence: TGTGCCGCCCGAACAGGGGCGCTCTACGAGCAGTACTTC. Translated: CAARTGALYEQYF.

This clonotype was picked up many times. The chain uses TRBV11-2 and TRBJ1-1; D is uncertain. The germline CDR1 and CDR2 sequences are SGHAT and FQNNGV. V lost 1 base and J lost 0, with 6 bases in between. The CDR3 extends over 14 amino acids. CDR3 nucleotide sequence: TGTGCCAGCAGCTTAGCACCGATGAACACTGAAGCTTTCTTT. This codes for CASSLAPMNTEAFF. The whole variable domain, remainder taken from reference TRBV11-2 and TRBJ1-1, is EAGVAQSPRYKIIEKRQSVAFWCNPISGHATLYWYQQILGQGPKLLIQFQNNGVVDDSQLPKDRFSAERLKGVDSTLKIQPAKLEDSAVYLCASSLAPMNTEAFFGQGTRLTVV.

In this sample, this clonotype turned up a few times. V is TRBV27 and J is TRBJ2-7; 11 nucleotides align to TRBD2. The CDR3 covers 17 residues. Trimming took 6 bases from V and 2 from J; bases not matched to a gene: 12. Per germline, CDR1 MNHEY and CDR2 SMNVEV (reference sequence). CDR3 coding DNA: TGTGCCAGCAGCCGGACGGTGACTAGCGGGACGCCCTACGAGCAGTACTTC. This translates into CASSRTVTSGTPYEQYF.

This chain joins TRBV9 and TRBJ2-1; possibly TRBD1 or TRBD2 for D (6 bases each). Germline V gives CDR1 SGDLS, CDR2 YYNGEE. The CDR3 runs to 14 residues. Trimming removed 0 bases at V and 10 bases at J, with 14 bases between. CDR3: CASSVGGGTREQFF. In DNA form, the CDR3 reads TGTGCCAGCAGCGTAGGTGGAGGGACAAGAGAGCAGTTCTTC. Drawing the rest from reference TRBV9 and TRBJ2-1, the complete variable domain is DSGVTQTPKHLITATGQRVTLRCSPRSGDLSVYWYQQSLDQGLQFLIQYYNGEERAKGNILERFSAQQFPDLHSELNLSSLELGDSALYFCASSVGGGTREQFFGPGTRLTVL.

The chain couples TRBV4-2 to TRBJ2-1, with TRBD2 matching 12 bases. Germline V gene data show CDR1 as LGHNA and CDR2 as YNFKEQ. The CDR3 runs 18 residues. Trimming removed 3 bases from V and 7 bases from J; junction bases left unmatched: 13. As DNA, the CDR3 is TGTGCCAGCAGCCAGGGCCTTCTAGCGGGAGGGCCTCTTAATGAGCAGTTCTTC. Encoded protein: CASSQGLLAGGPLNEQFF.

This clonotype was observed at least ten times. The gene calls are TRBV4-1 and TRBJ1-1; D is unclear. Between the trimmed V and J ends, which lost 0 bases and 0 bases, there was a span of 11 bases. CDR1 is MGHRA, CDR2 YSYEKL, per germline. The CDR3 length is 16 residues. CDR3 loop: CASSQEATRMNTEAFF. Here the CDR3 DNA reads TGCGCCAGCAGCCAAGAAGCGACACGGATGAACACTGAAGCTTTCTTT.

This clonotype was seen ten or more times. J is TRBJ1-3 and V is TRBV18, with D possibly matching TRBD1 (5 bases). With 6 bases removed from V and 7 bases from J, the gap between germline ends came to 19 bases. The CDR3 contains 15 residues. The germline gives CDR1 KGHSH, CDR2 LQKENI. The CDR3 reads CASSHGQRGSNTIYF. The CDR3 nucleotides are TGTGCCAGCTCCCATGGACAAAGGGGCAGTAACACCATATATTTT.

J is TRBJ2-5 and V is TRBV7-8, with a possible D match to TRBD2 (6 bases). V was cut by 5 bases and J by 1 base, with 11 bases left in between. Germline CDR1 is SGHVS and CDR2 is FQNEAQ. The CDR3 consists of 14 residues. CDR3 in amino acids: CASSHIAVQETQYF. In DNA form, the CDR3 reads TGTGCCAGCAGCCACATAGCGGTCCAAGAGACCCAGTACTTC. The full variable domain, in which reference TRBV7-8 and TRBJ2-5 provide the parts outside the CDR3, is GAGVSQSPRYKVAKRGQDVALRCDPISGHVSLFWYQQALGQGPEFLTYFQNEAQLDKSGLPSDRFFAERPEGSVSTLKIQRTQQEDSAVYLCASSHIAVQETQYFGPGTRLLVL.

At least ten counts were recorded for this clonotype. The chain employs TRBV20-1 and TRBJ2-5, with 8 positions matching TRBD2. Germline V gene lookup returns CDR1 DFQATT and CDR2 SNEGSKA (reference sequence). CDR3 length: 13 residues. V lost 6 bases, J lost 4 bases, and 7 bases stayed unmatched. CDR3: CSANGRATETQYF. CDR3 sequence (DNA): TGCAGTGCCAACGGGAGGGCCACAGAGACCCAGTACTTC.

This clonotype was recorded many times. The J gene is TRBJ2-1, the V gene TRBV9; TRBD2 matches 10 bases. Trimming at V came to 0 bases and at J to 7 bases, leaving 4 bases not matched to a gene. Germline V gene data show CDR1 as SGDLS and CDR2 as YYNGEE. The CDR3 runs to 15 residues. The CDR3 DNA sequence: TGTGCCAGCAGCGTAGAGGCTAGCGGGAGTAATGAGCAGTTCTTC. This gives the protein CASSVEASGSNEQFF.

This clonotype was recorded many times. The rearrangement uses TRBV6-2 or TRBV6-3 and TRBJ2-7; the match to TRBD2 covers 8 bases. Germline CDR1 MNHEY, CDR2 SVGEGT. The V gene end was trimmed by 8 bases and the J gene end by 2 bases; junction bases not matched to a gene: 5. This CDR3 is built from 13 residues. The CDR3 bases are TGTGCCAGCGGCTTAGCGGGGCCCTACGAGCAGTACTTC. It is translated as CASGLAGPYEQYF.

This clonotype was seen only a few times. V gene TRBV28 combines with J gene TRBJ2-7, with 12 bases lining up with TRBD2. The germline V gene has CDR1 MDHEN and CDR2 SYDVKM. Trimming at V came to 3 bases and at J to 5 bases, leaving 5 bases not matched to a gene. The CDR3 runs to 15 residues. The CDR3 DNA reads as TGTGCCAGCAGTTTCCTAGCGGGAGGGCCCCACGAGCAGTACTTC. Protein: CASSFLAGGPHEQYF.

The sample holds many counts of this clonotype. This CDR3 reads CASSALPGTGSSEAFF. Here the CDR3 DNA reads TGTGCCAGCAGTGCGCTCCCCGGGACAGGGAGCTCTGAAGCTTTCTTT. V is TRBV28 and J is TRBJ1-1, with TRBD1 matching 9 bases. V dropped 5 bases and J dropped 6; count of bases not matched to a gene: 13. The CDR3 has 16 amino acids. Germline CDR1 MDHEN, CDR2 SYDVKM.

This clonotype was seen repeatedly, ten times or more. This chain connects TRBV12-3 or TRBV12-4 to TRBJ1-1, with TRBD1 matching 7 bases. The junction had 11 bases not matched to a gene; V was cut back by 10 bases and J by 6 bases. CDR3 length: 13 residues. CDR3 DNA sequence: TGTGCCACCAAGGGGGCCGCGGTGGCTGAAGCTTTCTTT. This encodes CATKGAAVAEAFF.

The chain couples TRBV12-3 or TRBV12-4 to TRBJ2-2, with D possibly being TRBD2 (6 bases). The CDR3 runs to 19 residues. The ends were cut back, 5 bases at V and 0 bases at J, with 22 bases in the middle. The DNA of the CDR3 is TGTGCCAGCAGTCCCCCGGACGGGAGCGGAGAGGCGAACACCGGGGAGCTGTTTTTT. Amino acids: CASSPPDGSGEANTGELFF.

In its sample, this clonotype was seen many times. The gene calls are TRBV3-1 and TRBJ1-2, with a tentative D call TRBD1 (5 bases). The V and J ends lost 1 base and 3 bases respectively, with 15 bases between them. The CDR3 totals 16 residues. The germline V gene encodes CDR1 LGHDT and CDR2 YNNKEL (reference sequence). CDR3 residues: CASSQASYGAYYGYTF. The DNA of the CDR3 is TGTGCCAGCAGCCAAGCTTCGTACGGGGCGTACTATGGCTACACCTTC.

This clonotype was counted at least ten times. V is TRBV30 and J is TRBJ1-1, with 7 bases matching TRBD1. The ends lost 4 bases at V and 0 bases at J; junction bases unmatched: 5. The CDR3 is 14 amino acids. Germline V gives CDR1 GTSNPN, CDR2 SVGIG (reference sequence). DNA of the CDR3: TGTGCCTGGACCCCGGGACAGATGAACACTGAAGCTTTCTTT. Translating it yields CAWTPGQMNTEAFF. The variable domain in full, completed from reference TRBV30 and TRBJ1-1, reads SQTIHQWPATLVQPVGSPLSLECTVEGTSNPNLYWYRQAAGRGLQLLFYSVGIGQISSEVPQNLSASRPQDRQFILSSKKLLLSDSGFYLCAWTPGQMNTEAFFGQGTRLTVV.

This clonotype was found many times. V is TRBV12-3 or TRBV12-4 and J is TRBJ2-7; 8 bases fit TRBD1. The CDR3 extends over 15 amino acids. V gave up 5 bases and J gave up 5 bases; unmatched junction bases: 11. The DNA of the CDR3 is TGTGCCAGCAGTGGGACAGGCTACATCGGGCACGAGCAGTACTTC. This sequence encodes CASSGTGYIGHEQYF.

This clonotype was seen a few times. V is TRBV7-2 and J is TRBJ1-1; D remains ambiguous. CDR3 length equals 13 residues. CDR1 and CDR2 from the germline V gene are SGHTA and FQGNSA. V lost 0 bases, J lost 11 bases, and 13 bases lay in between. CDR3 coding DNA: TGTGCCAGCAGCTTAGCGTTGAGTAGCCCGGCTTTCTTT. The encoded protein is CASSLALSSPAFF. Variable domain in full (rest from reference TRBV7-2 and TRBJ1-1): GAGVSQSPSNKVTEKGKDVELRCDPISGHTALYWYRQSLGQGLEFLIYFQGNSAPDKSGLPSDRFSAERTGGSVSTLTIQRTQQEDSAVYLCASSLALSSPAFFGQGTRLTVV.

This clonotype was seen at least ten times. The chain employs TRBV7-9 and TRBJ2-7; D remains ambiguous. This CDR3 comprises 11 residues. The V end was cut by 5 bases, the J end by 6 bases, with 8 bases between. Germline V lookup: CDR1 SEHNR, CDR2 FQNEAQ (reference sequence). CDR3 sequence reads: CASSHESEQYF. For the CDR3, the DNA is TGTGCCAGCAGCCATGAATCCGAGCAGTACTTC.

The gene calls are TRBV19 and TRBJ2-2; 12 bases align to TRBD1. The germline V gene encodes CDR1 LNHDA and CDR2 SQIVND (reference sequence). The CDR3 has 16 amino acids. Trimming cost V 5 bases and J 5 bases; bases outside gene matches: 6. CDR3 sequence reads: CASSSWDRGRTGELFF. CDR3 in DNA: TGTGCCAGTAGTTCATGGGACAGGGGGCGAACCGGGGAGCTGTTTTTT. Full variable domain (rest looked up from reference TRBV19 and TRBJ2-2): DGGITQSPKYLFRKEGQNVTLSCEQNLNHDAMYWYRQDPGQGLRLIYYSQIVNDFQKGDIAEGYSVSREKKESFPLTVTSAQKNPTAFYLCASSSWDRGRTGELFFGEGSRLTVL.

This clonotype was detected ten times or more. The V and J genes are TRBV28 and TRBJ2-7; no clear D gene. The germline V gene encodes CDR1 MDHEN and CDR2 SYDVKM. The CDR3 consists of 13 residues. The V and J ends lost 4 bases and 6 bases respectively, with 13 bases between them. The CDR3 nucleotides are TGTGCCAGCAGTTGGAGACGGGCCTTCGAGCAGTACTTC. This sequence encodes CASSWRRAFEQYF.

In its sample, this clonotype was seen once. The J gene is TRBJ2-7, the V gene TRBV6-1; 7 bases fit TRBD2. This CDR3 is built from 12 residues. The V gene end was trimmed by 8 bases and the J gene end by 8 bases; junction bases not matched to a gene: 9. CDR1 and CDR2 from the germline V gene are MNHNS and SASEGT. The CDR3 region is CASGEAGEKQYF. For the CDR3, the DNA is TGTGCCAGCGGCGAGGCGGGAGAGAAGCAGTACTTC.

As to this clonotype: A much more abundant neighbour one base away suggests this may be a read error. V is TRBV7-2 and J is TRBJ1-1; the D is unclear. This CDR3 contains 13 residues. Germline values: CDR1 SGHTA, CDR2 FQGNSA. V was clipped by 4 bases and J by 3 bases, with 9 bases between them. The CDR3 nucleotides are TGTGCCAGCAGCTCCAGTTGGGACACTGAAGCTTTCTTT. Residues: CASSSSWDTEAFF.

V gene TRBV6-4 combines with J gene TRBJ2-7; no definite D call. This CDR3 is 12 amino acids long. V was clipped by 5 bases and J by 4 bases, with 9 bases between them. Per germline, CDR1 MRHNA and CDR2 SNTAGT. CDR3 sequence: CASSHTKYEQYF. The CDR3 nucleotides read TGTGCCAGCAGTCACACCAAATACGAGCAGTACTTC.

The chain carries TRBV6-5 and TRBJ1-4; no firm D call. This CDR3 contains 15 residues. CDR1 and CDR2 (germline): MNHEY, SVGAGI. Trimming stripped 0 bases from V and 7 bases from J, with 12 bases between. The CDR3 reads CASSYSGRPTEKLFF. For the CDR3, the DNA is TGTGCCAGCAGTTACTCAGGGCGCCCCACTGAAAAACTGTTTTTT.

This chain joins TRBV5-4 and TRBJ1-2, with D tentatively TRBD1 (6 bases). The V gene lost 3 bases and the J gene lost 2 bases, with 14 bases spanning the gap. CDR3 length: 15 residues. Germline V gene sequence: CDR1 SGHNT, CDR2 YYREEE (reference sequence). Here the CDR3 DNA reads TGTGCCAGCAGCTCTACCGGGACACCCAACTATGGCTACACCTTC. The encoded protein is CASSSTGTPNYGYTF.